This record covers a single TCR beta chain. Its antigen is currently not known. Base qualities are not recorded, but no much larger clone differs from it by a single base. The identical CDR3 is also encoded by other nucleotide sequences in the sample. This sample is drawn from a study of shared clonotypes between healthy human individuals (dated by TCRdb to between 2020 and 2021). Study-wide context: A few men and two women, aged 18 to 49 years, made up the cohort. To increase sequencing depth and limit assay-specific biases, different laboratories used diverse techniques to prepare libraries and sequence TCR repertoires. Each donor's leukapheresis produced roughly between roughly 0.85 and 9.5 billion PBMCs. To estimate repertoire size and how much clonotype sharing occurs between individuals, the study deeply sequenced the blood TCR repertoires of about five healthy adults.

Using the deep immunoSEQ assay, multiplex PCR amplified TCR CDR3 regions from genomic DNA. Extracted genomic DNA from each cell subset was spread evenly across all wells of several immunoSEQ 96-well plates, with each plate serving as a replicate. For unsorted PBMC, each replicate PCR was loaded with roughly 0.3 ug genomic DNA, equivalent to about 30,000 T cell genomes. Genomic DNA from unsorted PBMC was sequenced over ten immunoSEQ deep assay plates. Purified libraries were measured with a Qubit 3.0 fluorometer, size-checked on a Bioanalyzer 2100, and measured again with the KAPA Library Quantification kit. Every immunoSEQ 96-well plate was sequenced on a dedicated single-read 150-cycle Illumina NextSeq 550 flow cell. Concerning the study's data processing: The immunoSEQ output contained only junctional sequences without quality scores, so filtering could not match that applied to full-length reads. Sequences were annotated with PyIR, a Python wrapper for IgBLAST v1.9, using IMGT germline references to assign V/J genes and CDR3. Reads with weak V/J assignments (E-value above 1e-6), missing CDR3, stop codons, out-of-frame junctions, or ambiguous translated residues were removed. A V3J clonotype was defined by an identical inferred V gene, J gene, and CDR3 amino acid sequence. The percentage overlap between two repertoires was calculated by dividing the number of shared unique clonotypes by the size of the smaller repertoire. Three approaches were used to assess repertoire richness: RTK rarefaction, the Chao1 estimator, and Recon v2.1 estimates of unobserved clonotypes. TCRdb's version of the immuneACCESS table is confined to in-frame rearrangements and falls short of the full clone set. An unresolved V gene accounts for under half of the shortfall where checked; the remainder is of unknown origin. That table is the source of V, J and clone size, and D and trimming were worked out from the DNA. The sample table records around 530,000 clones; around 76% of these occur just once. The ten largest clonotypes hold about 12% of the sample.

Donors were healthy HIV-negative adults with no recently reported acute infections or vaccinations. Every donor was a Caucasian adult residing in Nashville, Tennessee, USA. In the unsorted samples, 87 million or so PBMCs were counted, and genomic DNA was extracted using the QIAamp DNA Blood Mini kit. Blood was obtained by leukapheresis, after which PBMCs were separated by Ficoll-Histopaque density gradient centrifugation and cryopreserved in liquid nitrogen vapor phase. The CDR3 has 13 amino acids, counting the end cysteine and phenylalanine. The DNA shown is the 39-base CDR3, in frame from base 1. CDR1 and CDR2 are drawn from the germline V gene (reference sequence): SEHNR, FQNEAQ. Compared with germline, V lacks 5 bases and J lacks 4 bases; bases without a gene match: 2. Beyond this particular receptor, the publication reports: Pairwise subsampling indicated that sequencing depth was expected to affect the degree of clonotype sharing among donors. Sampling was restricted to blood, and TCR repertoires in tissues likely differ from the TCR repertoires found in blood. Because the study included only a small number of donors, the genetic and exposure-history diversity represented was limited.

The source of this sequence is a middle-aged woman in good health. Some clones in this sample may be carry-over from other donors' samples. The sample consisted of PBMCs. Recombination connected TRBV7-9 to TRBJ2-5; 9 central nucleotides agree with TRBD2. CDR3 protein: CASSPTSGETQYF. The nucleotide sequence is TGTGCCAGCAGCCCGACTAGCGGAGAGACCCAGTACTTC.